Below, 21 T cell receptor beta chains from the same sample are listed, as sequenced in a study of graft-versus-host responses after intestinal transplantation. Clones were sequenced by immunoSEQ multiplex PCR, and TCRdb holds only the in-frame ones, with some missing. The table lists tens of thousands of clones, about 90% of them singletons. The sequencing used PBMCs, collected almost 320 days after intestinal transplant. These receptors were taken from a human patient who received an intestinal transplant, so some T cells may come from the graft donor.

V and J are TRBV18 and TRBJ2-7, with D hard to call. Per the germline V gene, CDR1 is KGHSH and CDR2 is LQKENI. This CDR3 region has 12 residues. V lost 3 bases, J lost 0 bases, and 3 bases lay in between. The CDR3 spells CASSPSSYEQYF. The CDR3 DNA is TGTGCCAGCTCACCGAGCTCCTACGAGCAGTACTTC.

The chain uses TRBV6-1 and TRBJ1-2, with D uncertain. Trimming removed 3 bases at V and 5 bases at J, with 16 bases between. The CDR3 runs 15 residues. Germline values: CDR1 MNHNS, CDR2 SASEGT. The CDR3 loop reads CASSEVLNSVYGYTF. CDR3 DNA sequence: TGTGCCAGCAGTGAGGTCCTGAACAGTGTATATGGCTACACCTTC.

The V and J genes are TRBV25-1 and TRBJ1-2; D perhaps matches TRBD1 (5 bases). The CDR3 is 14 amino acids. The V gene lost 1 base and the J gene lost 3 bases, with 9 bases spanning the gap. Germline CDR1 and CDR2: MGHDK and SYGVNS. This chain's CDR3 is CASSELGVDYGYTF. The CDR3 nucleotides read TGTGCCAGCAGTGAATTAGGGGTGGACTATGGCTACACCTTC.

This clone has just a few counts. This rearrangement joins TRBV10-3 to TRBJ2-7; perhaps TRBD1 as D (6 bases). The germline gives CDR1 ENHRY, CDR2 SYGVKD. The CDR3 covers 15 residues. V lost 3 bases and J 2 bases, leaving 14 bases between the germline ends. The CDR3 nucleotides read TGTGCCATCAGTGAAGCCGGGACACCCACCTACGAGCAGTACTTC. It yields the protein CAISEAGTPTYEQYF.

Only one count was recorded for this clone. The chain links TRBV18 to TRBJ2-5; D might be TRBD1 (5 bases). The CDR3 contains 16 residues. Germline lookup yields CDR1 KGHSH and CDR2 LQKENI. Trimming removed 2 bases from V and 1 base from J, with 14 bases in between. The CDR3 nucleotides read TGTGCCAGCTCACCAAAGGGGCAGCCTCTCCAAGAGACCCAGTACTTC. It encodes CASSPKGQPLQETQYF.

Worth noting for this clone: At one of its ends the junction is not consistent with the germline gene, which may arise from a read error. V usage is TRBV6-8 and J usage is TRBJ1-2, with D hard to call. The CDR3 runs 9 residues. CDR1 is MNHGY and CDR2 is SAAAGT in the germline V gene. The CDR3 DNA reads TGTGCCAGTGGACGGCTTAATATCTTC. This codes for CASGRLNIF.

The chain employs TRBV28 and TRBJ1-3, with 7 bases aligning to TRBD1. The CDR3 is made up of 20 amino acids. CDR1 and CDR2 from the germline V gene are MDHEN and SYDVKM. With V trimmed by 5 bases and J by 0 bases, 19 bases remained unmatched. The CDR3 DNA reads TGTGCCAGCAGTACCACTATTATTAGACAGGGACCCACCTCTGGAAACACCATATATTTT. As protein: CASSTTIIRQGPTSGNTIYF.

The CDR3 here is CASSLSGDPGSLHF. CDR3 nucleotides: TGCGCCAGCAGCTTGTCTGGAGACCCAGGATCCCTCCACTTT. This chain joins TRBV5-1 and TRBJ1-6; D gene ambiguous. Per the germline V gene, CDR1 is SGHRS and CDR2 is YFSETQ. V lost 1 base, J lost 14 bases, and 16 bases lay in between. This CDR3 spans 14 amino acids.

This chain uses TRBV6-5 with TRBJ1-2, with 10 nucleotides matching TRBD1. Trimming removed 3 bases from V and 5 bases from J; junction bases left unmatched: 3. The CDR3 length is 14 residues. From germline, CDR1 is MNHEY and CDR2 SVGAGI. The CDR3 DNA reads TGTGCCAGCAGTTATAGGGGACAGGGGTATGGCTACACCTTC. It encodes CASSYRGQGYGYTF.

The J gene is TRBJ1-2, the V gene TRBV2; D is unclear. CDR1 and CDR2 from the germline V gene are SNHLY and FYNNEI. The V gene lost 9 bases and the J gene lost 2 bases, with 16 bases spanning the gap. The CDR3 sequence is 14 residues long. The CDR3 region is CASHAADLNYGYTF. The CDR3 nucleotides are TGTGCCAGTCACGCGGCAGACCTAAACTATGGCTACACCTTC.

Here the CDR3 DNA reads TGTGCCAGCAGTGGGACTGGGCTAGGGGGACAGTACTTC. Its translation: CASSGTGLGGQYF. This chain links TRBV25-1 with TRBJ2-4; D is perhaps TRBD1 (6 bases). The CDR3 covers 13 residues. Trimming stripped 4 bases from V and 13 bases from J, with 17 bases between. The germline gives CDR1 MGHDK, CDR2 SYGVNS.

The DNA of the CDR3 is TGTGCCAGCAGCTGGGGACCTCAAAACTATGGCTACACCTTC. Protein product: CASSWGPQNYGYTF. The chain couples TRBV7-3 to TRBJ1-2, with D possibly being TRBD1 (5 bases). The CDR3 is made up of 14 amino acids. V lost 4 bases and J 2 bases, leaving 11 bases between the germline ends. Germline CDR1 SGHTA, CDR2 FQGTGA. The entire variable domain, with the rest obtained from reference TRBV7-3 and TRBJ1-2, is as follows: GAGVSQTPSNKVTEKGKYVELRCDPISGHTALYWYRQSLGQGPEFLIYFQGTGAADDSGLPNDRFFAVRPEGSVSTLKIQRTERGDSAVYLCASSWGPQNYGYTFGSGTRLTVV.

This clone was picked up a small number of times. The rearrangement uses TRBV21-1 and TRBJ1-4. TRBV21-1 is marked as a pseudogene. This CDR3 has 13 residues. The CDR3 DNA sequence: TGTGCCAGCATCGGGGTCAGGGACGAAAAACTGTTTTTT. Residues: CASIGVRDEKLFF.

This chain uses TRBV6-6 with TRBJ1-1; the D gene is possibly TRBD1 (6 bases). The germline gives CDR1 MNHNY, CDR2 SVGAGI (reference sequence). This CDR3 region has 13 residues. Trimming cost V 6 bases and J 3 bases, with 11 bases left between them. This chain's CDR3 is CASSRPGDTEAFF. The CDR3 DNA reads as TGTGCCAGCAGCCGACCAGGGGACACTGAAGCTTTCTTT.

This clone came up once. V usage is TRBV13 and J usage is TRBJ1-1; 11 nucleotides line up with TRBD1. Trimming at V came to 5 bases and at J to 3 bases, leaving 5 bases not matched to a gene. There are 15 residues in the CDR3. Germline CDR1 reads PRHDT; CDR2 reads FYEKMQ (reference sequence). For the CDR3, the DNA is TGTGCCAGCAGCGGCGCGGGACAGGGGGACACTGAAGCTTTCTTT. This encodes CASSGAGQGDTEAFF.

This chain connects TRBV7-9 to TRBJ2-3; 14 nucleotides line up with TRBD2. The CDR3 spans 17 residues. CDR1 and CDR2 (germline): SEHNR, FQNEAQ (reference sequence). J lost 3 bases, V lost 5 bases, and 7 bases had no gene match. The DNA of the CDR3 is TGTGCCAGCAGCGGCCGCAGACTAGCGGGGGGGACAGATACGCAGTATTTT. It is translated as CASSGRRLAGGTDTQYF.

This chain uses TRBV2 with TRBJ2-2; 7 bases match TRBD1. V shed 7 bases and J 4 bases; nucleotides not matched to a gene: 6. The CDR3 has 14 residues. The germline CDR1 and CDR2 sequences are SNHLY and FYNNEI. This chain's CDR3 is CASIPQGITGELFF. The CDR3 DNA sequence: TGTGCCAGCATACCACAGGGGATCACCGGGGAGCTGTTTTTT.

This rearrangement joins TRBV6-5 to TRBJ2-7; D gene uncertain. The germline V and J ends were trimmed by 2 bases and 3 bases, with 8 bases remaining between them. This CDR3 contains 13 residues. In germline, CDR1 is MNHEY, CDR2 SVGAGI. For the CDR3, the DNA is TGTGCCAGCAGTTACGCTCTCTACTACGAGCAGTACTTC. Translating it yields CASSYALYYEQYF.

The V call is TRBV4-1, the J call TRBJ2-6; possibly TRBD2 for D (6 bases). Trimming took 1 base from V and 1 from J, leaving 8 bases between them. The CDR3 contains 16 residues. Germline-derived CDR1 and CDR2 are MGHRA and YSYEKL. CDR3 in amino acids: CASSQGGLSGANVLTF. CDR3 in DNA: TGCGCCAGCAGCCAAGGAGGACTATCTGGGGCCAACGTCCTGACTTTC.

The V call is TRBV5-1, the J call TRBJ1-2; 7 bases line up with TRBD1. V was pared by 2 bases and J by 0 bases, with 10 bases of the junction left unmatched. This CDR3 comprises 17 residues. Germline-derived CDR1 and CDR2 are SGHRS and YFSETQ. The CDR3: CASSLGTALPSNYGYTF. CDR3 in DNA: TGCGCCAGCAGCTTAGGGACAGCTCTTCCCTCTAACTATGGCTACACCTTC.

The chain joins TRBV6-1 to TRBJ1-2; TRBD1 is a possible D gene (5 bases). Trimming pared 3 bases from V and 4 bases from J, leaving 12 bases between. CDR1 is MNHNS and CDR2 is SASEGT in the germline V gene. This CDR3 is 14 amino acids long. The CDR3, as DNA: TGTGCCAGCAGTGACCCCGACAGCATCTATGGCTACACCTTC. It specifies CASSDPDSIYGYTF.